This is a list of T cell receptor beta chains from one sample in a study of blood T cell repertoires in COVID-19. Produced via immunoSEQ multiplex PCR; TCRdb's table is partial and in-frame only. The sample holds 110,000 to 150,000 clones, under 80% seen once. Sequencing used peripheral blood. Receptor source: a man at least 80 years old with acute or convalescent COVID-19. CDR3s include the opening cysteine and the closing phenylalanine or tryptophan.

length: 16
V: TRBV28
J: TRBJ2-7
CDR3: CASSLFPSGAYYEQYF

length: 14
V: TRBV6-2/TRBV6-3
J: TRBJ1-4
CDR3: CASRPSGVDEKLFF

length: 18
V: TRBV4-2
J: TRBJ1-5
CDR3: CASSQDLIWGDSNQPQHF

length: 14
V: TRBV5-1
J: TRBJ2-5
CDR3: CASSLSESQETQYF

length: 17
V: TRBV24-1
J: TRBJ2-5
CDR3: CATSDPDRDFHQETQYF

length: 14
V: TRBV28
J: TRBJ1-1
CDR3: CASSSTGGITEAFF

length: 16
V: TRBV7-9
J: TRBJ2-3
CDR3: CASSSSLSGGGDTQYF

length: 18
V: TRBV5-1
J: TRBJ2-1
CDR3: CASSLTSSRTSGDNEQFF

length: 15
V: TRBV6-5
J: TRBJ2-1
CDR3: CASSYSRGLYNEQFF

length: 11
V: TRBV20-1
J: TRBJ1-1
CDR3: CSAVRSTEAFF

length: 14
V: TRBV27
J: TRBJ2-2
CDR3: CASIRQGAGGELFF

length: 15
V: TRBV2
J: TRBJ1-5
CDR3: CASSDGTNSNQPQHF

length: 13
V: TRBV5-1
J: TRBJ2-7
CDR3: CASSGTGPYEQYF

length: 12
V: TRBV12-3/TRBV12-4
J: TRBJ1-1
CDR3: CASSPPDTEAFF

length: 16
V: TRBV7-9
J: TRBJ2-1
CDR3: CASSLRLAGYYNEQFF

length: 15
V: TRBV28
J: TRBJ2-1
CDR3: CASKGGGLAANEQFF

length: 17
V: TRBV6-4
J: TRBJ2-2
CDR3: CASSDWKQGGNTGELFF

length: 17
V: TRBV19
J: TRBJ2-2
CDR3: CASSFSRARDYYGELFF

length: 13
V: TRBV6-5
J: TRBJ1-5
CDR3: CASSNDLIQPQHF

length: 16
V: TRBV7-2
J: TRBJ2-2
CDR3: CASRPGTGAATGELFF

length: 14
V: TRBV5-1
J: TRBJ1-5
CDR3: CASSLSQGFQPQHF

length: 13
V: TRBV29-1
J: TRBJ1-1
CDR3: CSVLLQANTEAFF

length: 15
V: TRBV30
J: TRBJ1-1
CDR3: CAWSASGARNTEAFF

length: 13
V: TRBV7-3
J: TRBJ1-2
CDR3: CASSLRGGHGYTF

length: 14
V: TRBV4-1
J: TRBJ1-1
CDR3: CASRMTDMNTEAFF

length: 14
V: TRBV2
J: TRBJ1-4
CDR3: CASSDEGTNEKLFF

length: 13
V: TRBV3-1/TRBV3-2
J: TRBJ2-5
CDR3: CASSQLTQETQYF

length: 16
V: TRBV4-3
J: TRBJ2-3
CDR3: CASQARRGSLGDTQYF

length: 13
V: TRBV7-2
J: TRBJ1-6
CDR3: CASSSERDSPLHF

length: 15
V: TRBV20-1
J: TRBJ2-2
CDR3: CSASLGGGTTGELFF

length: 12
V: TRBV28
J: TRBJ2-7
CDR3: CASSPGNYEQYF

length: 14
V: TRBV5-4
J: TRBJ2-5
CDR3: CASSPVGPQETQYF

length: 14
V: TRBV6-5
J: TRBJ2-5
CDR3: CASNPDRGQETQYF